Listed below are T cell receptor beta chains from one sample, sequenced in a study of OX40 agonist ivuxolimab in advanced cancers. TCRdb's table, derived via immunoSEQ multiplex PCR, lists solely in-frame clones and lacks some. Of some 85,000 clones detected, around 87% appear once; the ten largest clones hold 0.24%. Material: CD4+ or CD8+ T cells sorted from blood, obtained in a trial of the OX40 agonist ivuxolimab. These TCRs come from an adult with an advanced solid tumor such as melanoma, head and neck, liver or kidney cancer. CDR3s include the opening cysteine and the closing phenylalanine or tryptophan.

TRBV11-3 | 16 | CASRKTGLAGGNEQFF
TRBV7-9 | 13 | CASSLLGNTEAFF
TRBV28 | 15 | CASSSRAQAIYEQYF
TRBV4-2 | 16 | CASSPRVHTANNEQFF
TRBV4-1 | 16 | CASSQDPPTSGTEQYF
TRBV25-1 | 16 | CASRQGQGRFTDTQYF
TRBV21-1 | 12 | CASSLRGDTQYF
TRBV28 | 16 | CASSPPGTLGGNTIYF
TRBV5-1 | 14 | CASSLSSGNNEQYF
TRBV6-6 | 13 | CASTPPGADTQYF
TRBV7-2 | 19 | CASSLGRSSGTRRADTQYF
TRBV29-1 | 16 | CSVEPLGQLGTDTQYF
TRBV18 | 13 | CASSYKSGVEAFF
TRBV7-9 | 15 | CASSLGQGVRETQYF
TRBV4-1 | 20 | CASSLHPGLAGEGAKNIQYF
TRBV10-3 | 13 | CATGQGSNQPQHF
TRBV6-5 | 15 | CASSYLKGQEETQYF
TRBV5-4 | 16 | CASSPRSGEGNNEQFF
TRBV7-9 | 15 | CASSLAGYSYNEQFF
TRBV10-1 | 16 | CASSQSGLAGVYEQYF
TRBV6-1 | 14 | CASSGTGANQPQHF
TRBV15 | 16 | CATSRVGGMGYNEQFF
TRBV5-1 | 12 | CASRGEAGELFF
TRBV2 | 14 | CASSAISPQETQYF
TRBV7-9 | 14 | CASSLDIGISPLHF
TRBV5-8 | 14 | CASSTGTVQETQYF
TRBV29-1 | 13 | CSVVKGAQYGYTF
TRBV29-1 | 13 | CSVDTGQDYEQYF
TRBV7-6 | 17 | CASSPRDRGLIGDRYTF
TRBV10-3 | 12 | CAIRTGSNEQFF
TRBV5-1 | 14 | CASTLGSNQETQYF
TRBV10-3 | 15 | CAISAGGGRRYEQYF
TRBV5-4 | 14 | CASSLAAGEYGYTF
TRBV9 | 15 | CASSVEGASYNEQFF
TRBV5-4 | 13 | CAQGATVTGELFF
TRBV7-2 | 15 | CASSLARQTNTEAFF
TRBV5-1 | 16 | CASSLWLGQGRDTQYF
TRBV6-1 | 14 | CASSGTGGSYEQYF
TRBV19 | 14 | CASSPGTRENIQYF
TRBV7-2 | 16 | CASSLGAVGVPYEQYF
TRBV12-5 | 14 | CASVPGTGGSEQYF
TRBV10-3 | 15 | CAISERDRGNTEAFF
TRBV10-1 | 12 | CASGETTDTQYF
TRBV7-3 | 13 | CASSLSGGEKQFF
TRBV7-9 | 11 | CASSLPNEQFF